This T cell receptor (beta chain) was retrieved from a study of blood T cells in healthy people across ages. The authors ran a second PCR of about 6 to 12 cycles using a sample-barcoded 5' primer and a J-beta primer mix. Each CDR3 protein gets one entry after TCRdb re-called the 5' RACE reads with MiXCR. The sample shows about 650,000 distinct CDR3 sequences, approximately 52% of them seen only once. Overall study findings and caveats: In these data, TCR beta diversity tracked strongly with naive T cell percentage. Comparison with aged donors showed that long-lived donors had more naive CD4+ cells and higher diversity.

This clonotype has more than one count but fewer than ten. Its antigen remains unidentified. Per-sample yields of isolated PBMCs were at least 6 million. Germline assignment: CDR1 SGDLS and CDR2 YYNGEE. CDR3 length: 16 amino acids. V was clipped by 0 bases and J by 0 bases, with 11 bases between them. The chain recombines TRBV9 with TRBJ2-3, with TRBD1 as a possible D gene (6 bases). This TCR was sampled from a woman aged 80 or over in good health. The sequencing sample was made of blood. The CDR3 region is CASSVGSTGSTDTQYF. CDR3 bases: TGTGCCAGCAGCGTAGGGTCCACAGGGAGCACAGATACGCAGTATTTT.